Sequencing of this T cell receptor beta chain was carried out in a study of radiation and T cells in renal cell carcinoma. Time point given: baseline pretreatment blood. Treatment defined: 15 Gy SBRT to primary tumor, nephrectomy 4 weeks later. The protocol was immunoSEQ multiplex PCR, while the TCRdb copy is restricted to in-frame clones and leaves out a portion. The sample contains about 130,000 clones, roughly 88% of which appear only once. V was trimmed by 1 base and J by 1 base, leaving 4 bases between them. Germline CDR1 is SGHNT and CDR2 is YENEEA. The length of the CDR3 is 14 residues. The sample in question was blood, obtained from a patient whose treatment included radiotherapy and nephrectomy. This TCR came from a woman aged 45-59 years with renal cell carcinoma. The rearrangement links TRBV11-3 to TRBJ2-2, with D unclear. The CDR3: CASSLGVNTGELFF. In DNA, the CDR3 is TGTGCCAGCAGCTTAGGGGTGAACACCGGGGAGCTGTTTTTT.